This entry concerns a single TCR beta chain. Its target antigen remains unknown. No base qualities exist here, and no much larger clone lies one base off it. TCRbeta CDR3 regions were amplified from genomic DNA by means of the immunoSEQ Assay, a bias-controlled multiplex PCR. As for how the authors treated the data: Nucleated cell counts per sample were estimated from amplification of reference gene primers within the assay. To quantify the absolute abundance of each unique TCRbeta CDR3 rearrangement, sequence reads were collapsed and filtered. Productive Simpson clonality was computed per sample as the square root of Simpson's diversity index over productive rearrangements. Here the immuneACCESS table is served through TCRdb, limited to in-frame sequences with V and J called. Missing clones are a known gap in these copies; in checked studies unresolved V genes cover under half, and the rest lacks a known reason. V, J and clone size reflect that table, while D and trimming were determined from the DNA. This sample holds 45,000 to 50,000 clones; over 75% were observed only once. The ten most abundant clones make up about 2.5% of the sample.

The record originates from a study of blood T cell repertoires in COVID-19 (dated by TCRdb to the early 2020s). About the study as a whole: The collaborator samples originated in the United States, Italy and Spain and spanned the acute and convalescent phases of COVID-19. The repertoires were released in a freely available public database intended as a resource for research on the immune response to SARS-CoV-2. A de-identified subject ID, COVID-19 status, age in years and sex were almost always included in the sample metadata. HLA class I and class II types, where available, came from metadata supplied by the sample provider rather than from assay-based typing. The material from the prospective study consisted of cDNA or gDNA derived from T cells, B-cell-depleted T cells, or PBMCs. Samples were obtained from the ongoing ImmuneRACE study (first 160 participants) and from 950 to 1,500 subjects provided by 6 global collaborators. The dataset comprised deeply sampled blood TCRbeta repertoires from subjects exposed to, actively infected with, or recovered from COVID-19. The full study reports these points: Clinical and demographic metadata were provided uncurated, with the amount varying by source and participant.

According to the germline V gene, CDR1 reads MGHDK and CDR2 reads SYGVNS. Trimmed from V: 4 bases; trimmed from J: 1 base; junction bases lacking a gene match: 2. From the cysteine up to the phenylalanine, the CDR3 has a length of 15 residues. Only CDR3 DNA remains: 45 bases, in frame from the first base. In Seattle, one collaborating source enrolled patients while the infection was active and tracked those patients longitudinally over the course of disease. Whole blood was collected in K2EDTA tubes by collaborating institutions according to the institutions' own protocols. For TCRbeta analysis, collaborator samples were shipped as frozen whole blood, as isolated PBMCs, or as DNA extracted from either sample type.

The sample taken for sequencing was peripheral blood. This TCR came from a woman of 80 years or more with COVID-19, enrolled during active disease. The receptor chain draws on TRBV25-1 and TRBJ1-4, with 8 bases matching TRBD1. In nucleotides, the sequence is TGTGCCAGCAGTGGGACAGGGCAAACTAATGAAAAACTGTTTTTT. Its protein product is CASSGTGQTNEKLFF. The full variable domain, completed from the reference TRBV25-1 and TRBJ1-4 proteins outside the CDR3, reads EADIYQTPRYLVIGTGKKITLECSQTMGHDKMYWYQQDPGMELHLIHYSYGVNSTEKGDLSSESTVSRIRTEHFPLTLESARPSHTSQYLCASSGTGQTNEKLFFGSGTQLSVL.